This entry is about one TCR beta chain. This sample was taken from a study of T cell repertoires in cytomegalovirus infection. TCRdb analysed the reads with MiXCR anew, one entry per CDR3 protein. The sample lists a few hundred thousand distinct CDR3 sequences, 8% to 10% occurring once. This TCR was recovered from a human donor in good health (CMV status not recorded). Some clones in this sample may be carry-over from other donors' samples. The sequencing sample was made of PBMCs.

This chain's CDR3 is CASIGASGANVLTF. CDR3 in DNA: TGTGCCAGCATCGGTGCCTCTGGGGCCAACGTCCTGACTTTC. The genes are TRBV6-5 and TRBJ2-6, with D hard to call. CDR1 and CDR2 from the germline V gene are MNHEY and SVGAGI. V shed 7 bases and J shed 0 bases, with 7 bases lying between them. This CDR3 is built from 14 residues.